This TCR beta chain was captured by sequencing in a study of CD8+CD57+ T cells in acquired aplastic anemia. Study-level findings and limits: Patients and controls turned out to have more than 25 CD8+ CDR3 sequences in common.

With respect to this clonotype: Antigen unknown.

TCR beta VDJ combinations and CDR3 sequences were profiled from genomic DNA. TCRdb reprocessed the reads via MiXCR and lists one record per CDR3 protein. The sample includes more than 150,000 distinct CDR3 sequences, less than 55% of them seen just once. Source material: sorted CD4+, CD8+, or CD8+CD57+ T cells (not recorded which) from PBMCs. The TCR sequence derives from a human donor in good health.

CDR3 nucleotides: TGTGCCACCAGCAGAGAAGATGGGGGGTACGAGCAGTACTTC. Translating gives CATSREDGGYEQYF. The rearrangement uses TRBV15 and TRBJ2-7; D may be TRBD2 (6 bases). The CDR3 consists of 14 residues. The germline gives CDR1 LNHNV, CDR2 YYDKDF (reference sequence). The germline V and J ends were trimmed by 0 bases and 4 bases, with 10 bases remaining between them.